A single sample is the source of the 7 T cell receptor beta chains below, sequenced in a study of CXCR4 blockade with PD-1 therapy in pancreatic cancer. Sequenced by immunoSEQ multiplex PCR; TCRdb stores in-frame clones only, minus some. The sample contains 2,500 to 3,500 clones, 30% to 45% of which appear only once. The specimen sequenced was tumor tissue. The receptor source for this set is a human donor with pancreatic ductal adenocarcinoma.

This clone was observed a handful of times. V and J are TRBV6-8 and TRBJ2-5, with TRBD2 matching 8 bases. Germline V gene data show CDR1 as MNHGY and CDR2 as SAAAGT. This CDR3 is 15 amino acids long. Trimming at V came to 5 bases and at J to 2 bases, leaving 7 bases not matched to a gene. As DNA, the CDR3 is TGTGCCAGCAGTGACGTGGCGGGGGGTCAAGAGACCCAGTACTTC. Its translation is CASSDVAGGQETQYF.

The chain couples TRBV7-5 to TRBJ2-3; TRBD2 was called by the table and not checked on the DNA. TRBV7-5 constitutes a pseudogene. The CDR3 extends over 16 amino acids. DNA for the CDR3: TGTGCCAGCAGCTTAATGCGGGGGGGCGGCACAGATACGCAGTATTTT. Its translation is CASSLMRGGGTDTQYF.

The rearrangement uses TRBV1 and TRBJ1-6; whether TRBD1, the table's D call, matches the DNA was not checked. TRBV1 is a documented pseudogene. The CDR3 runs 16 residues. CDR3 residues: CASSQDRWQGNSPLHF. The DNA of the CDR3 is TGCGCCAGCAGCCAAGATAGGTGGCAGGGTAATTCACCCCTCCACTTT.

This chain links TRBV25-1 with TRBJ2-1; 8 nucleotides line up with TRBD1. After removal of 9 bases from V and 8 bases from J, the junction contained 15 bases not matched to a gene. The CDR3 covers 15 residues. Germline CDR1 reads MGHDK; CDR2 reads SYGVNS. This CDR3 reads CASYSSGTGRHEQFF. CDR3 DNA: TGTGCCAGTTATTCCTCCGGGACAGGAAGGCATGAGCAGTTCTTC.

V and J are TRBV11-3 and TRBJ2-1, with no clear D. CDR1 SGHNT and CDR2 YENEEA come from the germline V gene. CDR3 size: 15 residues. With 4 bases removed from V and 2 bases from J, the gap between germline ends came to 12 bases. CDR3 bases: TGTGCCAGCAGCTCCCACTCGAAAACCTACAATGAGCAGTTCTTC. It encodes CASSSHSKTYNEQFF.

The V and J genes are TRBV28 and TRBJ1-2; 11 bases line up with TRBD1. CDR1 MDHEN and CDR2 SYDVKM come from the germline V gene. The CDR3 totals 15 residues. With 8 bases clipped from V and 8 bases from J, the junction kept 13 bases outside the gene matches. CDR3 residues: CASYGQGAMVRGYTF. CDR3 DNA: TGTGCCAGCTACGGACAGGGGGCGATGGTCAGAGGCTACACCTTC.

Sample share makes this clone medium-sized. The V gene is TRBV11-3, the J gene TRBJ2-3; 9 bases line up with TRBD2. V was pared by 6 bases and J by 8 bases, with 12 bases of the junction left unmatched. Germline CDR1 and CDR2: SGHNT and YENEEA. The CDR3 is made up of 15 amino acids. The CDR3, as DNA: TGTGCCAGCAGACCCCCAGCGGGGGGCCGCGGTACGCAGTATTTT. It encodes CASRPPAGGRGTQYF.